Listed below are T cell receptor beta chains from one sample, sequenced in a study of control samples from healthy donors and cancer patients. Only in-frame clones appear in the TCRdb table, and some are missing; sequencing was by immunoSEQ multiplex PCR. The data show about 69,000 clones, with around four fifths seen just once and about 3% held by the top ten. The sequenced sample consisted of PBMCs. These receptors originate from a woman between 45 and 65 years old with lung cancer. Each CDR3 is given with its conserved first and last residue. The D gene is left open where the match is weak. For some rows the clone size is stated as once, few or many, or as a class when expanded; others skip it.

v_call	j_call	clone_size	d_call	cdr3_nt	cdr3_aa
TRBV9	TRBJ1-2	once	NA	TGTGCCAGCAGCTCCAGGGGAGGCTACACCTTC	CASSSRGGYTF
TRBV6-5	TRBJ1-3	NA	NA	TGTGCCAGCAGTTACTCGGCTTACGAAGGAAACACCATATATTTT	CASSYSAYEGNTIYF
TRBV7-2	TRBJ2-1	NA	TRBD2	TGTGCCAGCAGCCTCAGCGGGGGTTCCTACAATGAGCAGTTCTTC	CASSLSGGSYNEQFF
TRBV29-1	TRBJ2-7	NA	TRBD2	TGCAGCGTTGAAGATCGGGCTAGCGGGGTCTACGAGCAGTACTTC	CSVEDRASGVYEQYF
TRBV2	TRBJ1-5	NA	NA	TGTGCCAGCAGTGTTTGGCAGGGGAGACAGCCCCAGCATTTT	CASSVWQGRQPQHF
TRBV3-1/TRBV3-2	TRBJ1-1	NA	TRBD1	TGTGCCAGCAGCTCCTGGACAGGGAACACTGAAGCTTTCTTT	CASSSWTGNTEAFF
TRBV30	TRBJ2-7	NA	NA	TGTGCCTGGAGTAGGCGGGGTGACGAGCAGTACTTC	CAWSRRGDEQYF
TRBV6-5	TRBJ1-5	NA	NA	TGTGCCAGCAGGGGGTGGGGCCAGATGGTTCAGCCCCAGCATTTT	CASRGWGQMVQPQHF
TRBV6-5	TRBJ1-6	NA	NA	TGTGCCAGCAGTTACTCGGGAAGGGATTCACCCCTCCACTTT	CASSYSGRDSPLHF
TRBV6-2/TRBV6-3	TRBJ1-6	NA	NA	TGTGCCAGCAGCCCGGACCGTTTCAATTCACCCCTCCACTTT	CASSPDRFNSPLHF
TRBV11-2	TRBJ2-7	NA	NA	TGTGCCAGCAGCACCTCTATGACAAGAGTATTGACAGAGCAGTACTTC	CASSTSMTRVLTEQYF
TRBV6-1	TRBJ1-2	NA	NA	TGTGCCAGCAGTGAAGGGCAGTCCTATGGCTACACCTTC	CASSEGQSYGYTF
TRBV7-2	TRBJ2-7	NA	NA	TGTGCCAGCAGCTTGGGTGACAGCCTCTACGAGCAGTACTTC	CASSLGDSLYEQYF
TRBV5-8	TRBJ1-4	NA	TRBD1	TGTGCCAGCAGTTCCGGGACAGGGGGCTTTAATGAAAAACTGTTTTTT	CASSSGTGGFNEKLFF
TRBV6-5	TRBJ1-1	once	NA	TGTGCCAGCAGAACCCGAGGAGAAGCTTTCTTT	CASRTRGEAFF
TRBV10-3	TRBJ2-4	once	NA	TGTGCCGCGTCACAACCAGCCAAAAACATTCAGTACTTC	CAASQPAKNIQYF
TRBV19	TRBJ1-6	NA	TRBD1	TGTGCCAGTAGCAGACAGGGGGCATCCTATAATTCACCCCTCCACTTT	CASSRQGASYNSPLHF
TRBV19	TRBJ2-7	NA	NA	TGTGCCAGTAGTATAAGCCCATACCCTAACTACGAGCAGTACTTC	CASSISPYPNYEQYF
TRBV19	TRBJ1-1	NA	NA	TGTGCCAGTAGCCCGACACCGAACACTGAAGCTTTCTTT	CASSPTPNTEAFF
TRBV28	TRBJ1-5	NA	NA	TGTGCCGTCGGGGGCGCAGAGCAGCCCCAGCATTTT	CAVGGAEQPQHF
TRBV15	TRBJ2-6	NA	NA	TGTGCCACCAGCCAAGGAGGGACTGGGGCCAACGTCCTGACTTTC	CATSQGGTGANVLTF
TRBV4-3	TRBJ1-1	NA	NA	TGCGCCAGCAGCCAAGGTTTTGTTGGTGGCGAAAGGACTGAAGCTTTCTTT	CASSQGFVGGERTEAFF
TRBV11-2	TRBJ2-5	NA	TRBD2	TGTGCCAGCAGCAAGGGGACTAGCGGGGGGCTGGAGACCCAGTACTTC	CASSKGTSGGLETQYF
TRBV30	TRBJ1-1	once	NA	TGTGCCTGGAGTGTTCGGGTTTACACTGAAGCTTTCTTT	CAWSVRVYTEAFF
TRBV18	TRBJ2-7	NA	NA	TGTGCCAGCTCACGGGAGACAGGCCAGTGGAACGAGCAGTACTTC	CASSRETGQWNEQYF
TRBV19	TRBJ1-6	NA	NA	TGTGCCAGTAGTCAGGGGAGCTCCTATAATTCACCCCTCCACTTT	CASSQGSSYNSPLHF
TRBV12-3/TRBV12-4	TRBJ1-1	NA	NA	TGTGCCAGCACCACCATTACGAACACTGAAGCTTTCTTT	CASTTITNTEAFF
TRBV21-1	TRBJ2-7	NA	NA	TGTGCCAGCAGCCCCCAGGGGCCGACCAGGTTC	CASSPQGPTRF
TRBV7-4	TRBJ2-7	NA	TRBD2	TGTGCCAGCAGCCCTGGGCGGGGGCTAGCGGGGGAGGGGTCCTACGAGCAGTACTTC	CASSPGRGLAGEGSYEQYF
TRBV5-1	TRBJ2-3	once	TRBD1	TGCGCCAGCAGAGGACAGGGGGCGCGAAGCACAGATACGCAGTATTTT	CASRGQGARSTDTQYF